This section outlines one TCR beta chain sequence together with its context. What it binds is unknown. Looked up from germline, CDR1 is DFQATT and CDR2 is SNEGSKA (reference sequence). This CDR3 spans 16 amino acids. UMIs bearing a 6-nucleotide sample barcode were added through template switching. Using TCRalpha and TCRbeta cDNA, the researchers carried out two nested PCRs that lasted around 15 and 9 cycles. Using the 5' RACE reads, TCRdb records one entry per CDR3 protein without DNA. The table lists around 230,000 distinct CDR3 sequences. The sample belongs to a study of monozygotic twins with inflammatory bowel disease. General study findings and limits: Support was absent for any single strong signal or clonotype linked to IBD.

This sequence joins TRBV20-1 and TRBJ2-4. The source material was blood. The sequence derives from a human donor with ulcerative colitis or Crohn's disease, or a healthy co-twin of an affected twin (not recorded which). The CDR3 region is CSARDQIEGLKNIQYF.